This T cell receptor beta chain was sequenced for a study of metastatic and nonmetastatic thyroid tumors. Study-level background: Where malignant and benign thyroid patients were concerned, repertoires were compared across blood and tumor or nodule tissue.

Germline-derived CDR1 and CDR2 are KGHSH and LQKENI. V was clipped by 2 bases and J by 4 bases, with 8 bases between them. This CDR3 region has 14 residues. Sample share makes this clone medium-sized. Ahead of thyroid surgery, no patient had received treatment of any kind. TCRdb re-clonotyped the PCR reads through MiXCR. The sample yields about 16,000 clones, 25% seen once. Sequenced sample: adjacent normal tissue. This chain links TRBV18 with TRBJ2-2, with D unresolved. The TCR sequence derives from a female donor with papillary thyroid cancer or a benign thyroid nodule (not recorded which). Some clones in this sample may be carry-over from other donors' samples. The CDR3 loop reads CASSPYGFTGELFF. The CDR3 nucleotides read TGTGCCAGCTCACCATATGGATTCACCGGGGAGCTGTTTTTT.